Presented here are 12 T cell receptor beta chains from one specimen sequenced in a study of cytomegalovirus exposure and HLA in healthy donors. PCR amplification relied on 60 Vbeta primers (plus 13 Jbeta primers). Some clones are missing from TCRdb's copy, which holds only in-frame ones; the method was immunoSEQ multiplex PCR. The data contain 100,000 to 150,000 clones, less than 80% of them singletons. Sequencing was done on a sample of PBMCs. The receptors were gathered from a woman aged 50 to 65 in good health and CMV-seronegative.

The gene calls are TRBV6-4 and TRBJ2-5; 14 bases fit TRBD2. The CDR3 spans 16 residues. J lost 6 bases, V lost 4 bases, and 7 bases had no gene match. CDR1 and CDR2 from the germline V gene are MRHNA and SNTAGT. The CDR3 is CASSVSGTSGSQTQYF. CDR3 bases: TGTGCCAGCAGTGTCTCCGGGACTAGCGGGAGTCAGACCCAGTACTTC.

This clone was picked up a small number of times. The chain employs TRBV5-4 and TRBJ2-4; TRBD2 agrees at 9 bases. Per the germline V gene, CDR1 is SGHNT and CDR2 is YYREEE (reference sequence). With V trimmed by 4 bases and J by 6 bases, 8 bases remained unmatched. CDR3 length: 15 residues. CDR3 sequence: CASSPPGGGGNIQYF. Written as DNA, the CDR3 is TGTGCCAGCAGCCCGCCGGGCGGGGGGGGAAACATTCAGTACTTC.

Regarding this clone: The junction differs from germline at one of its ends, possibly a read error. The chain couples TRBV7-9 to TRBJ2-7; tentative D call: TRBD1 (5 bases). This CDR3 contains 12 residues. Germline CDR1 SEHNR, CDR2 FQNEAQ (reference sequence). CDR3 sequence: CSSSKQVDEQYF. Here the CDR3 DNA reads TGTTCCAGCAGCAAACAGGTGGACGAGCAGTACTTC.

The V gene is TRBV19, the J gene TRBJ2-3, with 13 nucleotides matching TRBD2. Germline V CDR1 and CDR2: LNHDA, SQIVND (reference sequence). V gave up 7 bases and J gave up 3 bases; unmatched junction bases: 10. The CDR3 extends over 17 amino acids. CDR3 coding DNA: TGTGCCAGTAACGGACTAGCGGGAGTCATGGGAACAGATACGCAGTATTTT. It specifies CASNGLAGVMGTDTQYF.

The rearrangement links TRBV11-2 to TRBJ2-7, with D possibly TRBD2 on 6 matching bases. The CDR3 has 17 residues. Trimming removed 2 bases from V and 3 bases from J, with 20 bases in between. Germline loops: CDR1 SGHAT, CDR2 FQNNGV. As DNA, the CDR3 is TGTGCCAGCAGCTTATCGTCGACCGGGACTTTACACTACGAGCAGTACTTC. It specifies CASSLSSTGTLHYEQYF.

V and J are TRBV11-2 and TRBJ2-7; 7 bases agree with TRBD2. The CDR3 length is 16 residues. Germline CDR1 reads SGHAT; CDR2 reads FQNNGV. V was pared by 3 bases and J by 4 bases, with 12 bases of the junction left unmatched. In DNA, the CDR3 is TGTGCCAGCAGCTTCTTCGTGTCTAGCGGCGCATACGAGCAGTACTTC. It yields the protein CASSFFVSSGAYEQYF. Complete variable domain (other parts from reference TRBV11-2 and TRBJ2-7): EAGVAQSPRYKIIEKRQSVAFWCNPISGHATLYWYQQILGQGPKLLIQFQNNGVVDDSQLPKDRFSAERLKGVDSTLKIQPAKLEDSAVYLCASSFFVSSGAYEQYFGPGTRLTVT.

The chain has TRBV28 and TRBJ2-5; 12 positions match TRBD2. The germline CDR1 and CDR2 sequences are MDHEN and SYDVKM. V trimming: 2 bases; J trimming: 5 bases; junction bases outside the gene matches: 9. This CDR3 is 17 amino acids long. This CDR3 is CASSLGAGLAGDETQYF. In nucleotides, the CDR3 is TGTGCCAGCAGTTTAGGAGCGGGACTAGCGGGTGACGAGACCCAGTACTTC.

Ten or more counts support this clone. The chain combines TRBV6-5 with TRBJ2-1; 8 bases line up with TRBD2. V lost 6 bases to trimming and J lost 6 bases; unmatched junction nucleotides: 10. Germline V gives CDR1 MNHEY, CDR2 SVGAGI. CDR3 length equals 15 residues. The CDR3 reads CASSLGGRRSNEQFF. DNA for the CDR3: TGTGCCAGCAGCCTTGGCGGGAGGAGAAGCAATGAGCAGTTCTTC.

V gene TRBV7-6 combines with J gene TRBJ2-7, with TRBD2 matching over 11 bases. With V trimmed by 1 base and J by 0 bases, 5 bases remained unmatched. Germline CDR1 is SGHVS and CDR2 is FNYEAQ. This CDR3 is 17 amino acids long. The chain's CDR3 is CASSLGSGRDSSYEQYF. The DNA for the CDR3 is TGTGCCAGCAGCTTAGGTAGCGGGAGGGACAGCTCCTACGAGCAGTACTTC.

The V call is TRBV28, the J call TRBJ1-2; D ambiguous. CDR1 MDHEN and CDR2 SYDVKM come from the germline V gene. Trimming stripped 3 bases from V and 3 bases from J, with 17 bases between. The CDR3 extends over 16 amino acids. CDR3 sequence reads: CASSLISRSDHYGYTF. CDR3 DNA sequence: TGTGCCAGCAGTTTGATAAGCAGGTCCGACCACTATGGCTACACCTTC.

This clone was seen only a few times. The chain uses TRBV13 and TRBJ2-1; D is possibly TRBD2 (5 bases). The CDR3 consists of 16 residues. Germline loops: CDR1 PRHDT, CDR2 FYEKMQ (reference sequence). The V end was cut by 2 bases, the J end by 6 bases, with 17 bases between. DNA for the CDR3: TGTGCCAGCAGCTTACGAGCAGACTATTTCCGCAATGAGCAGTTCTTC. Its translation: CASSLRADYFRNEQFF.

The rearrangement links TRBV5-4 to TRBJ2-7; TRBD2 might be the D (5 bases). Looked up from germline, CDR1 is SGHNT and CDR2 is YYREEE (reference sequence). Trimming took 3 bases from V and 0 from J, leaving 7 bases between them. The CDR3 runs to 13 residues. In DNA, the CDR3 is TGTGCCAGCAGCTGGAGGAGCTCCTACGAGCAGTACTTC. Translation gives CASSWRSSYEQYF. The whole variable domain, filled in from reference TRBV5-4 and TRBJ2-7, reads ETGVTQSPTHLIKTRGQQVTLRCSSQSGHNTVSWYQQALGQGPQFIFQYYREEENGRGNFPPRFSGLQFPNYSSELNVNALELDDSALYLCASSWRSSYEQYFGPGTRLTVT.